This passage covers 10 T cell receptor beta chains from one sample sequenced in a study of graft-versus-host responses after intestinal transplantation. These receptors' targets are unknown. Method: immunoSEQ multiplex PCR; TCRdb's copy keeps in-frame clones and lacks some. The sample has tens of thousands of clones, roughly 92% seen once. The source was unstimulated CD4+ T cells sorted from spleen or lymph node cells, collected before intestinal transplant. These receptors were collected from a human donor who received an intestinal transplant.

The J gene is TRBJ2-1, the V gene TRBV15, with TRBD1 matching over 10 bases. CDR1 LNHNV and CDR2 YYDKDF come from the germline V gene (reference sequence). This CDR3 has 17 amino acids. V dropped 0 bases and J dropped 4; count of bases not matched to a gene: 6. This CDR3 reads CATSRDLGQGVYNEQFF. CDR3 DNA sequence: TGTGCCACCAGCAGAGATCTAGGACAGGGGGTATACAATGAGCAGTTCTTC.

This chain links TRBV6-5 with TRBJ1-1; D not certain. V lost 7 bases and J 0 bases, leaving 15 bases between the germline ends. The germline gives CDR1 MNHEY, CDR2 SVGAGI. The CDR3 is 15 amino acids. In DNA form, the CDR3 reads TGTGCCAGCACGAAAAATTGGGAACTGAACACTGAAGCTTTCTTT. As protein: CASTKNWELNTEAFF.

The V gene is TRBV7-9, the J gene TRBJ1-5, with a tentative D call TRBD1 (6 bases). The germline CDR1 and CDR2 sequences are SEHNR and FQNEAQ (reference sequence). Trimming shortened V by 0 bases and J by 4 bases, and 16 bases separated the two germline ends. This CDR3 spans 17 amino acids. CDR3 DNA: TGTGCCAGCAGCTTAGCTCAACTGCAGGGGCCTAATCAGCCCCAGCATTTT. This codes for CASSLAQLQGPNQPQHF.

This clone was counted only a few times. The chain is built from TRBV2 and TRBJ1-2, with a tentative D call TRBD1 (6 bases). V lost 6 bases and J lost 4, with 18 bases in between. Germline CDR1 SNHLY, CDR2 FYNNEI. This CDR3 is built from 15 residues. This CDR3 is CASSPHRVGTYGYTF. CDR3 DNA sequence: TGTGCCAGCAGCCCTCACAGGGTTGGGACCTATGGCTACACCTTC. The full variable domain, with the rest looked up from reference TRBV2 and TRBJ1-2, is EPEVTQTPSHQVTQMGQEVILRCVPISNHLYFYWYRQILGQKVEFLVSFYNNEISEKSEIFDDQFSVERPDGSNFTLKIRSTKLEDSAMYFCASSPHRVGTYGYTFGSGTRLTVV.

This chain links TRBV19 with TRBJ1-2; D not certain. The CDR3 has 13 amino acids. Germline V lookup: CDR1 LNHDA, CDR2 SQIVND (reference sequence). V lost 3 bases and J lost 10, with 15 bases in between. CDR3 residues: CASSIHSRGDYTF. As DNA, the CDR3 is TGTGCCAGTAGTATTCATTCTCGGGGAGACTACACCTTC.

This rearrangement joins TRBV9 to TRBJ1-1; D unresolved. Deletions cut 0 bases from V and 0 bases from J, with 9 bases between. Germline lookup yields CDR1 SGDLS and CDR2 YYNGEE. This CDR3 is 15 amino acids long. This CDR3 is CASSVGPAMNTEAFF. CDR3 sequence (DNA): TGTGCCAGCAGCGTAGGCCCGGCTATGAACACTGAAGCTTTCTTT. Full variable domain (missing parts from reference TRBV9 and TRBJ1-1): DSGVTQTPKHLITATGQRVTLRCSPRSGDLSVYWYQQSLDQGLQFLIQYYNGEERAKGNILERFSAQQFPDLHSELNLSSLELGDSALYFCASSVGPAMNTEAFFGQGTRLTVV.

The genes are TRBV6-1 and TRBJ2-3; 16 nucleotides agree with TRBD2. The V segment lost 3 bases and the J segment 1 base; nucleotides outside the gene matches: 10. Germline-derived CDR1 and CDR2 are MNHNS and SASEGT. The CDR3 is 20 amino acids. The chain's CDR3 is CASSETPPGLAGGGTDTQYF. CDR3 nucleotide sequence: TGTGCCAGCAGTGAGACCCCTCCGGGACTAGCGGGAGGGGGCACAGATACGCAGTATTTT.

CDR3 sequence: CASSVKGGQPQHF. The CDR3 DNA reads TGTGCCAGCAGTGTAAAGGGAGGCCAGCCCCAGCATTTT. The genes are TRBV6-5 and TRBJ1-5; D unresolved. Trimming pared 5 bases from V and 7 bases from J, leaving 12 bases between. Looked up from germline, CDR1 is MNHEY and CDR2 is SVGAGI. The CDR3 is 13 residues long.

CDR3 in DNA: TGTGCCAGCAGATCGCGGGGGAACACCGGGGAGCTGTTTTTT. This encodes CASRSRGNTGELFF. The chain carries TRBV11-2 and TRBJ2-2; the D gene is possibly TRBD2 (6 bases). The CDR3 has 14 amino acids. V was clipped by 6 bases and J by 1 base, with 9 bases between them. From germline, CDR1 is SGHAT and CDR2 FQNNGV.

The rearrangement joins TRBV7-9 to TRBJ2-4; no firm D call. The V end lost 1 base, the J end lost 0 bases, and 4 bases lay between the germline ends. This CDR3 comprises 14 residues. CDR1 is SEHNR and CDR2 is FQNEAQ in the germline V gene (reference sequence). The DNA of the CDR3 is TGTGCCAGCAGCTTAGAGTTAGCCAAAAACATTCAGTACTTC. This encodes CASSLELAKNIQYF.